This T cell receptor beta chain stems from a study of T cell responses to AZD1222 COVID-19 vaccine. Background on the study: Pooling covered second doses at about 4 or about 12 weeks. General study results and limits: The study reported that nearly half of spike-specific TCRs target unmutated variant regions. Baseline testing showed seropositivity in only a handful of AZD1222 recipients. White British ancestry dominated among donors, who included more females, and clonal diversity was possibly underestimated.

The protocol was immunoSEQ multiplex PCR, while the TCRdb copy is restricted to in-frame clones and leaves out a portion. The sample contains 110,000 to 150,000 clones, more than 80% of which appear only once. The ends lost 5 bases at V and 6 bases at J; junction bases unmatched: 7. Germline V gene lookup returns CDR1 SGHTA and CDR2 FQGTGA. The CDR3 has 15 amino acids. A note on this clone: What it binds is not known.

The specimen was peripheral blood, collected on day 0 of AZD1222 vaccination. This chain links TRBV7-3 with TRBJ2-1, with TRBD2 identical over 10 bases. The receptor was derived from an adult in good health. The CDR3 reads CASSEQAGGSNEQFF. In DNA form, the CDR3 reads TGTGCCAGCAGCGAGCAAGCGGGAGGGAGCAATGAGCAGTTCTTC.